This passage covers 24 T cell receptor beta chains from one sample sequenced in a study of prognosis after radiotherapy for stage I lung cancer. Two-round multiplex PCR, the amplification method, yielded TCR beta CDR3 from genomic DNA. The authors ran first-round PCR with primers specific to each TRBV and TRBJ gene. In TCRdb, the multiplex PCR reads were re-called with MiXCR into one record per CDR3 protein. The data show about 59,000 distinct CDR3 sequences, around 27% seen once. The sample was PBMCs, taken before or after stereotactic body radiation therapy (not recorded which). Every receptor here comes from a donor aged 50 or older with non-small cell lung cancer.

This clonotype qualifies as medium-sized. The chain joins TRBV6-5 to TRBJ1-6; unclear D gene. The CDR3 spans 14 residues. Trimming stripped 8 bases from V and 4 bases from J, with 12 bases between. Germline V gene data show CDR1 as MNHEY and CDR2 as SVGAGI. The CDR3 spells CASRMGGYNSPLHF. CDR3 DNA: TGTGCCAGCCGCATGGGCGGATATAATTCACCCCTCCACTTT.

This clonotype was observed at least ten times. As DNA, the CDR3 is TGTGCCAGCAGCAAGGACAGGGGAGGAGAGACCCAGTACTTC. Residues: CASSKDRGGETQYF. V and J are TRBV7-9 and TRBJ2-5; 9 bases agree with TRBD1. Looked up from germline, CDR1 is SEHNR and CDR2 is FQNEAQ (reference sequence). Trimming took 5 bases from V and 4 from J; bases not matched to a gene: 5. CDR3 length: 14 residues.

This clonotype was observed a handful of times. The rearrangement joins TRBV11-2 to TRBJ1-1, with D uncertain. Germline assignment: CDR1 SGHAT and CDR2 FQNNGV. This CDR3 region has 15 residues. V was cut by 5 bases and J by 0 bases, with 13 bases left in between. The CDR3 sequence is CASSPLGILNTEAFF. CDR3 in DNA: TGTGCCAGCAGCCCCCTTGGGATTTTGAACACTGAAGCTTTCTTT.

This clonotype was observed many times. The chain is built from TRBV20-1 and TRBJ2-5; 7 nucleotides match TRBD2. With V trimmed by 6 bases and J by 4 bases, 11 bases remained unmatched. Germline V gene data show CDR1 as DFQATT and CDR2 as SNEGSKA (reference sequence). The CDR3 length is 14 residues. CDR3 DNA sequence: TGCAGTGCCCCCCCGGGCGGGGGAGTAGAGACCCAGTACTTC. Encoded protein: CSAPPGGGVETQYF.

At least ten counts were recorded for this clonotype. The rearrangement links TRBV5-1 to TRBJ2-5; TRBD2 aligns across 9 bases. The CDR3 runs to 14 residues. Germline V gene sequence: CDR1 SGHRS, CDR2 YFSETQ. V trimming: 6 bases; J trimming: 0 bases; junction bases outside the gene matches: 3. The CDR3 here is CASTSGEYQETQYF. CDR3 DNA sequence: TGCGCCAGCACTAGCGGGGAGTACCAAGAGACCCAGTACTTC.

This clonotype was counted at least ten times. The chain couples TRBV10-3 to TRBJ1-3; no clear D. CDR1 and CDR2 from the germline V gene are ENHRY and SYGVKD. The CDR3 length is 15 residues. The ends were cut back, 3 bases at V and 1 base at J, with 10 bases in the middle. CDR3 DNA: TGTGCCATCAGTGAATTGGCGGGTTCTGGAAACACCATATATTTT. Its translation: CAISELAGSGNTIYF.

Ten or more counts support this clonotype. The chain joins TRBV10-2 to TRBJ1-5, with TRBD1 identical over 9 bases. V lost 7 bases and J lost 6; bases outside the gene matches: 4. The V gene's germline CDR1 is WSHSY and CDR2 SAAADI. The CDR3 length is 13 residues. CDR3 sequence reads: CASTGQGGQPQHF. The CDR3 DNA sequence: TGCGCCAGCACGGGACAGGGTGGTCAGCCCCAGCATTTT.

Ten or more counts support this clonotype. The chain combines TRBV20-1 with TRBJ1-1; no reliable D call. Trimming took 7 bases from V and 0 from J, leaving 6 bases between them. Germline V CDR1 and CDR2: DFQATT, SNEGSKA (reference sequence). The length of the CDR3 is 11 residues. CDR3 protein: CSVGVNTEAFF. The CDR3 DNA follows: TGCAGTGTTGGAGTGAACACTGAAGCTTTCTTT.

This clonotype showed up many times. The rearrangement joins TRBV12-3 or TRBV12-4 to TRBJ2-7; no clear D. Between the trimmed V and J ends, which lost 2 bases and 4 bases, there was a span of 9 bases. This CDR3 has 13 amino acids. The CDR3 DNA reads as TGTGCCAGCAGTTTACGTCTGGCATACGAGCAGTACTTC. This encodes CASSLRLAYEQYF.

Regarding this clonotype: A far larger clone is off by one base, so a read error is likely. V and J are TRBV6-5 and TRBJ2-3; D is perhaps TRBD1 or TRBD2 (5 bases each). Germline CDR1 reads MNHEY; CDR2 reads SVGAGI. The CDR3 loop spans 13 amino acids. CDR3 amino acids: CASKAGSTGTQYF. In nucleotides, the CDR3 is TGTGCCAGCAAGGCAGGGAGCACAGGTACGCAGTATTTT.

This clonotype was picked up many times. The V gene is TRBV3-1, the J gene TRBJ1-6; 8 nucleotides line up with TRBD1. J lost 7 bases, V lost 4 bases, and 3 bases had no gene match. The CDR3 extends over 14 amino acids. Germline V gene data show CDR1 as LGHDT and CDR2 as YNNKEL (reference sequence). The CDR3 DNA reads as TGTGCCAGCAGCCCGAGACAGGGGAATTCACCCCTCCACTTT. The encoded protein is CASSPRQGNSPLHF.

J is TRBJ1-5 and V is TRBV7-2; 8 nucleotides align to TRBD1. Unmatched junction bases numbered 6, after V lost 0 bases and J lost 2 bases. Germline loops: CDR1 SGHTA, CDR2 FQGNSA. This CDR3 contains 17 residues. The CDR3 is CASSLAALTGGNQPQHF. In DNA form, the CDR3 reads TGTGCCAGCAGCTTAGCGGCCCTGACAGGGGGCAATCAGCCCCAGCATTTT.

Many counts were recorded for this clonotype. This chain connects TRBV20-1 to TRBJ2-1; D could derive from TRBD1 or TRBD2 (7 bases each). The germline V and J ends were trimmed by 6 bases and 9 bases, with 18 bases remaining between them. CDR3 length: 13 residues. CDR1 is DFQATT and CDR2 is SNEGSKA in the germline V gene (reference sequence). The CDR3 DNA reads TGCAGTGCCAGGGGGGCTAGCGGTGGTGAGCAGTTCTTC. Translating it yields CSARGASGGEQFF.

There are many counts of this clonotype. The chain is built from TRBV6-1 and TRBJ2-3; 9 bases line up with TRBD1. V dropped 5 bases and J dropped 7; count of bases not matched to a gene: 10. Looked up from germline, CDR1 is MNHNS and CDR2 is SASEGT. The CDR3 is 15 residues long. Here the CDR3 reads CASSPRQGVGNTQYF. The DNA for the CDR3 is TGTGCCAGCAGTCCCCGACAGGGGGTTGGGAATACGCAGTATTTT.

This clonotype was observed at least ten times. The chain has TRBV19 and TRBJ1-2; D perhaps matches TRBD1 (5 bases). The CDR3 runs to 13 residues. Trimming stripped 9 bases from V and 6 bases from J, with 17 bases between. CDR1 is LNHDA and CDR2 is SQIVND in the germline V gene (reference sequence). The CDR3 DNA reads TGTGCCAGCTGGGACGCCCGAGGGGATGGCTACACCTTC. Its translation is CASWDARGDGYTF.

In its sample, this clonotype was seen many times. The CDR3 nucleotides are TGTGCCAGCAGCTCACCGGGACTCAACACAGATACGCAGTATTTT. This translates into CASSSPGLNTDTQYF. The rearrangement links TRBV9 to TRBJ2-3; a possible D gene is TRBD2 (6 bases). This CDR3 has 15 amino acids. Germline lookup yields CDR1 SGDLS and CDR2 YYNGEE. V was shortened by 4 bases and J by 2 bases, with 14 bases between the two germline ends.

As regards this clonotype: A far larger clone is one base from this, pointing to a likely read error. This sequence joins TRBV6-2 or TRBV6-3 and TRBJ1-1; D ambiguous. CDR1 MNHEY and CDR2 SVGEGT come from the germline V gene. The CDR3 totals 15 residues. Trimming cost V 7 bases and J 1 base, with 16 bases left between them. Written as DNA, the CDR3 is TGTGCCAGCAATGAAGCGGAGTTCTCGAACACTGAAGCTTTCTTT. Translating gives CASNEAEFSNTEAFF.

This clonotype was picked up many times. V gene TRBV5-4 combines with J gene TRBJ2-5, with D unclear. The CDR3 covers 14 residues. V was clipped by 0 bases and J by 4 bases, with 10 bases between them. CDR1 and CDR2 from the germline V gene are SGHNT and YYREEE (reference sequence). Here the CDR3 reads CASSLVDKRETQYF. DNA of the CDR3: TGTGCCAGCAGCTTGGTTGATAAGCGAGAGACCCAGTACTTC.

This clonotype was found many times. V gene TRBV3-1 combines with J gene TRBJ1-6; 7 bases fit TRBD1. CDR1 is LGHDT, CDR2 YNNKEL, per germline (reference sequence). After removal of 1 base from V and 7 bases from J, the junction contained 4 bases not matched to a gene. The CDR3 runs 15 residues. Written as DNA, the CDR3 is TGTGCCAGCAGCCAAGCGGGACAGAGCAATTCACCCCTCCACTTT. It translates to CASSQAGQSNSPLHF.

This chain uses TRBV6-1 with TRBJ2-6; possible D gene TRBD1, 6 bases. The CDR3 loop spans 15 amino acids. Between the trimmed V and J ends, which lost 4 bases and 14 bases, there was a span of 21 bases. CDR1 and CDR2 (germline): MNHNS, SASEGT. In DNA form, the CDR3 reads TGTGCCAGCAGTGGAAACAGGGTTGGGGCGAACTTCCTGACTTTC. Translated, it gives CASSGNRVGANFLTF.

This clonotype was seen ten or more times. The chain combines TRBV5-5 with TRBJ2-2; D may be TRBD2 (7 bases). Germline CDR1 is SGHKS and CDR2 is YYEKEE (reference sequence). V was clipped by 4 bases and J by 6 bases, with 19 bases between them. The CDR3 totals 16 residues. CDR3 residues: CASSPSGGGSAGELFF. CDR3 DNA sequence: TGTGCCAGCAGCCCGTCGGGGGGCGGGTCTGCCGGGGAGCTGTTTTTT.

Comments on this clonotype: A far larger clone lies a single base away; this is likely a read error. This chain connects TRBV6-4 to TRBJ1-6; unclear D gene. V lost 5 bases to trimming and J lost 7 bases, with 12 bases between them. The V gene's germline CDR1 is MRHNA and CDR2 SNTAGT. The CDR3 covers 14 residues. The CDR3 DNA is TGTGCCAGCAGTCACCACGACGGCAATTCACCCCTCCACTTT. Translation: CASSHHDGNSPLHF.

The sample holds many counts of this clonotype. The V gene is TRBV27, the J gene TRBJ2-2; 10 bases are a match to TRBD2. From germline, CDR1 is MNHEY and CDR2 SMNVEV (reference sequence). CDR3 length equals 17 residues. The V segment lost 6 bases and the J segment 3 bases; nucleotides outside the gene matches: 10. CDR3 loop: CASSQGLAKSDTGELFF. The CDR3 DNA sequence: TGTGCCAGCAGCCAGGGACTAGCGAAATCGGACACCGGGGAGCTGTTTTTT.

Ten or more counts support this clonotype. The J gene is TRBJ1-5, the V gene TRBV30; D uncertain. The CDR3 has 13 residues. V gave up 0 bases and J gave up 7 bases, with 10 bases separating them. Germline assignment: CDR1 GTSNPN and CDR2 SVGIG (reference sequence). DNA of the CDR3: TGTGCCTGGAGTGTACGTCGGGAGCAGCCCCAGCATTTT. This sequence encodes CAWSVRREQPQHF.